This paragraph covers one T cell receptor beta chain sequence. This sample stems from a study of blood T cell repertoires in COVID-19. Measured with immunoSEQ multiplex PCR; TCRdb has only the in-frame clones, and not every one. Among 150,000 to 200,000 clones listed, about 88% were seen once. Germline V gene sequence: CDR1 WSHSY, CDR2 SAAADI. V lost 3 bases, J lost 4 bases, and 8 bases stayed unmatched. CDR3 length: 15 residues. This chain connects TRBV10-2 to TRBJ1-2; 7 bases fit TRBD1. Sequencing input: peripheral blood. The clonotype comes from a man between 65 and 85 years old with active or convalescent COVID-19. CDR3: CASSDGNDRVYGYTF. Here the CDR3 DNA reads TGCGCCAGCAGTGACGGTAATGACAGGGTCTATGGCTACACCTTC.